What follows are 2 T cell receptor beta chains derived from one specimen sequenced in a study of CD8+CD57+ T cells in acquired aplastic anemia. Profiling of TCR beta VDJ combinations and CDR3 sequences used genomic DNA as template. TCRdb reprocessed the reads with MiXCR, giving one entry per CDR3 protein. Here the sample spans about 200,000 distinct CDR3 sequences, about 37% being singletons. The source material was sorted CD4+, CD8+, or CD8+CD57+ T cells (not recorded which) from PBMCs. The receptors derive from a human donor in good health, serving as a control.

This sequence joins TRBV5-4 and TRBJ1-2; D is undetermined. With 4 bases removed from V and 4 bases from J, the gap between germline ends came to 14 bases. Germline CDR1 SGHNT, CDR2 YYREEE (reference sequence). CDR3 length: 14 amino acids. The CDR3 loop reads CASSPLDPFYGYTF. The CDR3 DNA sequence: TGTGCCAGCAGCCCCCTCGATCCGTTCTATGGCTACACCTTC.

Concerning this clonotype: A read error may account for a junction end that differs from germline. V is TRBV9 and J is TRBJ2-1; TRBD2 matches at 8 bases. From germline, CDR1 is SGDLS and CDR2 YYNGEE. This CDR3 spans 17 amino acids. CDR3 sequence reads: CASSSRLSGSGYNEQSF. DNA for the CDR3: TGTGCCAGCAGCTCGAGACTAAGCGGGAGTGGGTACAATGAGCAGTCCTTC.